This is a list of T cell receptor beta chains from one sample in a study of blood T cell repertoires in COVID-19. Sequencing was performed with immunoSEQ multiplex PCR; in TCRdb, only in-frame clones are kept and a portion is missing. Of under 300,000 clones detected, around 83% appear once; the ten largest clones hold 2% to 2.5%. The sequencing sample was made of peripheral blood. These receptors were obtained from a man between 40 and 49 years old who had recovered from COVID-19. The CDR3 runs from the conserved cysteine through the conserved F or W. A D gene is named only where the DNA matches it firmly. The size of a clone is reported for some rows only, either as once, few or many, or as a class for expanded clones.

clone_size	v_call	j_call	d_call	cdr3_nt	cdr3_aa
.	TRBV5-4	TRBJ2-3	.	TGTGCCAGCAGCTCGGACTACTCTGGCTCGAATACGCAGTATTTT	CASSSDYSGSNTQYF
.	TRBV30	TRBJ2-4	.	TGTGCCTGGAGTACCAGGGGAAACATTCAGTACTTC	CAWSTRGNIQYF
few	TRBV20-1	TRBJ1-6	.	TGCAGTGCTAGTCCAGGGATCACCTATAATTCACCCCTCCACTTT	CSASPGITYNSPLHF
.	TRBV7-8	TRBJ2-2	TRBD1	TGTGCCAGCAGCTTAGGGGGTAGGGGACAGGTGAACACCGGGGAGCTGTTTTTT	CASSLGGRGQVNTGELFF
.	TRBV5-6	TRBJ1-2	.	TGTGCCAGCAGCTTGGACAGAATATATGGCTACACCTTC	CASSLDRIYGYTF
.	TRBV5-1	TRBJ1-2	TRBD1	TGCGCCAGCAGGGATCCGGGACAGGGGGCAAACAGTTATGGCTACACCTTC	CASRDPGQGANSYGYTF
.	TRBV5-4	TRBJ2-5	.	TGTGCCAGCAGCGGTAGTACGACCCAGTACTTC	CASSGSTTQYF
once	TRBV19	TRBJ1-6	.	TGTGCCAGTAGTATTATTGATTCACCCCTCCACTTT	CASSIIDSPLHF
once	TRBV7-2	TRBJ1-6	.	TGTGCCAGCAGCAGGGTGGGGGGGAGAGATTCACCCCTCCACTTT	CASSRVGGRDSPLHF
.	TRBV18	TRBJ2-7	.	TGTGCCAGCTCAGGGGCCTCGGGCGAGCAGTACTTC	CASSGASGEQYF